The 6 T cell receptor beta chains in this list originate from one sample, sequenced in a study of blood T cell repertoires in COVID-19 (dated by TCRdb to 2020 to 2022). Library creation used the immunoSEQ multiplex PCR assay. TCRdb mirrors the immuneACCESS table, restricted to in-frame sequences. Some clones are absent from its copies; in checked studies, under half trace to an unresolved V gene, and the reason for the others is unknown. The sample table shows over 20,000 clones, and 70% to 90% are seen once. The ten largest clones add up to roughly 6% of the sample. The sequenced sample consisted of peripheral blood. The receptors come from a human donor in a cohort sampled during active COVID-19.

The DNA for the CDR3 is TGTGCCTGTCCTAGGGCAGGGGGCACTGAAGCTTTCTTT. It specifies CACPRAGGTEAFF. J is TRBJ1-1 and V is TRBV30; the match to TRBD1 covers 7 bases. Germline V gives CDR1 GTSNPN, CDR2 SVGIG (reference sequence). The CDR3 length is 13 residues. The V gene end was trimmed by 6 bases and the J gene end by 4 bases; junction bases not matched to a gene: 8.

V usage is TRBV5-1 and J usage is TRBJ2-1; 7 nucleotides align to TRBD2. Trimming removed 3 bases from V and 6 bases from J; junction bases left unmatched: 9. CDR1 and CDR2 from the germline V gene are SGHRS and YFSETQ. The CDR3 extends over 15 amino acids. CDR3: CASSSQSGKGNEQFF. CDR3 nucleotide sequence: TGCGCCAGCAGCTCTCAGAGCGGGAAGGGCAATGAGCAGTTCTTC.

The genes are TRBV24-1 and TRBJ2-2, with 8 bases aligning to TRBD1. The CDR3 consists of 16 residues. J gave up 1 base and V 4 bases, and 4 bases lay outside the gene matches. In germline, CDR1 is KGHDR, CDR2 SFDVKD. The CDR3 DNA is TGTGCCACCAGTGACTCAGGACAGGGGAACACCGGGGAGCTGTTTTTT. Amino acid sequence: CATSDSGQGNTGELFF.

V gene TRBV6-5 combines with J gene TRBJ2-1, with 11 bases lining up with TRBD1. J was trimmed by 5 bases and V by 5 bases; bases with no gene match: 2. The CDR3 is 14 residues long. Per the germline V gene, CDR1 is MNHEY and CDR2 is SVGAGI. CDR3 sequence reads: CASSRDRGNNEQFF. The CDR3 DNA follows: TGTGCCAGCAGTCGGGACAGGGGGAACAATGAGCAGTTCTTC.

This chain connects TRBV4-2 to TRBJ2-7; TRBD2 agrees at 11 bases. After removal of 0 bases from V and 6 bases from J, the junction contained 4 bases not matched to a gene. This CDR3 region has 15 residues. Germline V gene data show CDR1 as LGHNA and CDR2 as YNFKEQ. CDR3 DNA sequence: TGTGCCAGCAGCCAAGAGACTAGCGGGGCGACCGAGCAGTACTTC. Translating it yields CASSQETSGATEQYF.

In the case of this clone: Other nucleotide sequences in the sample specify the same CDR3. V usage is TRBV18 and J usage is TRBJ2-7, with D tentatively TRBD1 (5 bases). Germline CDR1 KGHSH, CDR2 LQKENI. V was clipped by 1 base and J by 3 bases, with 10 bases between them. There are 14 residues in the CDR3. CDR3 protein: CASSPRGSFYEQYF. The CDR3, as DNA: TGTGCCAGCTCACCACGGGGCAGTTTCTACGAGCAGTACTTC.